This entry concerns a single TCR beta chain. The antigen remains unidentified. This specimen belongs to a study of beta chain features in type 1 diabetes. Overall study context: The samples had around 98 million sorted cells examined in all.

This CDR3 comprises 13 residues. V lost 3 bases to trimming and J lost 6 bases, with 9 bases between them. Germline V gene data show CDR1 as SGHAT and CDR2 as FQNNGV. Study-wide findings and caveats: PCR could preferentially amplify shorter templates, alike in patients and controls.

The study reverse transcribed the entire isolated RNA, so it sequenced expressed TCRB transcripts. Produced via immunoSEQ multiplex PCR; TCRdb's table is partial and in-frame only. The sample lists approximately 160,000 clones; under 9.5% were seen once. V is TRBV11-2 and J is TRBJ1-5; D is ambiguous. The sequence was obtained from a man aged 18 to 30 in good health. The specimen sequenced was central memory CD4+ T cells from blood. The CDR3 here is CASSLLNSQPQHF. CDR3 nucleotide sequence: TGTGCCAGCAGCTTGCTTAATAGTCAGCCCCAGCATTTT.